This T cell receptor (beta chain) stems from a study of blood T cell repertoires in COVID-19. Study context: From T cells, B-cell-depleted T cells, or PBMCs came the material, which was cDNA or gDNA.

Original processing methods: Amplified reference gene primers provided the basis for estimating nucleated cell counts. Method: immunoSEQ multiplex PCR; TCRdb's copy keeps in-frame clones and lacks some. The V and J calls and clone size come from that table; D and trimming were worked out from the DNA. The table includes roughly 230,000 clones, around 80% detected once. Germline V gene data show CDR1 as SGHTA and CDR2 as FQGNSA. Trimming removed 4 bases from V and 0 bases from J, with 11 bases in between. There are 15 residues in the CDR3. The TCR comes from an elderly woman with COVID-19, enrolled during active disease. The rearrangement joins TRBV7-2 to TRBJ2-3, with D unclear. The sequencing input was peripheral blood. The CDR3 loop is CASSSHLRSTDTQYF. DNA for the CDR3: TGTGCCAGCAGCTCGCATTTGCGAAGCACAGATACGCAGTATTTT.